This TCR beta chain was found in a study of OX40 agonist ivuxolimab in advanced cancers. Overall study: Participants, approximately 81% male, averaged roughly 55 years of age, ranging from about 23 to 79.

The table came from immunoSEQ multiplex PCR; TCRdb's copy has only in-frame clones and leaves some out. This table holds around 53,000 clones, over 80% found once. This clone was observed a handful of times. Between the trimmed V and J ends, which lost 10 bases and 5 bases, there was a span of 14 bases. The CDR3 runs 13 residues. Germline values: CDR1 KGHSH, CDR2 LQKENI. Source: CD4+ or CD8+ T cells sorted from blood, taken in a trial of the OX40 agonist ivuxolimab. The V gene is TRBV18, the J gene TRBJ2-2; possible D gene TRBD2, 6 bases. This receptor was identified in an adult with an advanced solid tumor such as melanoma, head and neck, liver or kidney cancer. This CDR3 reads CATRLVGTGELFF. In nucleotides, the CDR3 is TGTGCCACCCGACTAGTCGGTACCGGGGAGCTGTTTTTT.